The T cell receptor beta chain under discussion was sequenced for a study of early T cells in non-severe SARS-CoV-2 infection. Study-wide context: The study sequenced bulk RNA from unsorted whole blood, with chains unpaired.

Attached unique molecular identifiers marked individual cDNA molecules. One entry per CDR3 protein, called by TCRdb with MiXCR from the 5' RACE reads. The sample lists 80,000 or so distinct CDR3 sequences, 11% to 15% seen once, with under 4% in the top ten. This CDR3 has 13 amino acids. The germline gives CDR1 SGHAT, CDR2 FQNNGV. Trimming stripped 4 bases from V and 5 bases from J, with 11 bases between. The rearrangement joins TRBV11-2 to TRBJ1-1, with D unresolved. The sequencing sample was made of whole blood. The source of this sequence is an adult who was a healthcare worker with PCR-confirmed SARS-CoV-2 infection or an uninfected control (not recorded which). The CDR3 bases are TGTGCCAGCAGCTCGCCTAGACTTACTGAAGCTTTCTTT. Translation: CASSSPRLTEAFF.